A single T cell receptor (beta chain) is shown here with its context. Its antigen is currently unknown. These data belong to a study of shared clonotypes between healthy human individuals. Whole-study context: The plates for each donor numbered three CD4 naive, three CD4 memory, two CD8 naive and one CD8 memory.

Study results and limitations: Tissue TCR repertoires likely differ from these blood-only repertoires.

The germline gives CDR1 SGHAT, CDR2 FQDESV (reference sequence). With 3 bases removed from V and 10 bases from J, the gap between germline ends came to 15 bases. This CDR3 is built from 13 residues. The data were produced by immunoSEQ multiplex PCR, yet TCRdb's version contains in-frame clones alone and is incomplete. The sample yields over 2 million clones, 90% to 95% seen once. The receptor's source is a man aged 18 to 35 in good health. V is TRBV11-1 and J is TRBJ1-1, with D tentatively TRBD1 (5 bases). Sequencing input: naive CD4+ T cells sorted from blood. The subset is: CD45RA+ positively selected. The DNA for the CDR3 is TGTGCCAGCAGCTTGAGTCAGGGTATGGGAGCTTTCTTT. It translates to CASSLSQGMGAFF. The full variable domain, with the rest looked up from reference TRBV11-1 and TRBJ1-1, is EAEVAQSPRYKITEKSQAVAFWCDPISGHATLYWYRQILGQGPELLVQFQDESVVDDSQLPKDRFSAERLKGVDSTLKIQPAELGDSAMYLCASSLSQGMGAFFGQGTRLTVV.